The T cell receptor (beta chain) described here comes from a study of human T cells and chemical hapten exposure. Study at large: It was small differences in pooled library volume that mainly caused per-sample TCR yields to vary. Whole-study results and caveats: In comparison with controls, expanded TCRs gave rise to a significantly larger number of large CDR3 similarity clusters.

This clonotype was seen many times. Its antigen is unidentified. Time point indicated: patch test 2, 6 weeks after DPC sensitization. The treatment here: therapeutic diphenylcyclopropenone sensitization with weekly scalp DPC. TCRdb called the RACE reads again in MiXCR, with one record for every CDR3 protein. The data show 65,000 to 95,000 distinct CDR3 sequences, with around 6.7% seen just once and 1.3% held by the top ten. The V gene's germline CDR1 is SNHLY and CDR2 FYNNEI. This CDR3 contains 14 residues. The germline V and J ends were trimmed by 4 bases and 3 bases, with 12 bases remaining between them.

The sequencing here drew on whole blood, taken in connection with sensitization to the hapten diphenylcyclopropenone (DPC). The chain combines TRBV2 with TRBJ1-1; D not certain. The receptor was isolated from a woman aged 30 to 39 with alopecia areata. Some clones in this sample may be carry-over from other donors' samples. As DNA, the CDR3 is TGTGCCAGCAGTGTGTTGGAATCGGACACTGAAGCTTTCTTT. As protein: CASSVLESDTEAFF.